What follows are 28 T cell receptor beta chains derived from one specimen sequenced in a study of blood T cell repertoires in COVID-19. TCRdb's copy holds only in-frame clones and misses some; the assay was immunoSEQ multiplex PCR. The sample has about 270,000 clones, about 90% seen once. The source material was peripheral blood. These receptors were collected from a person aged 18-29 years with COVID-19, enrolled during active disease.

This chain uses TRBV6-2 or TRBV6-3 with TRBJ2-3; 7 nucleotides agree with TRBD2. Looked up from germline, CDR1 is MNHEY and CDR2 is SVGEGT. There are 14 residues in the CDR3. The V and J ends lost 2 bases and 4 bases, in that order; junction bases with no gene match: 3. The CDR3 nucleotides are TGTGCCAGCAGTTACGCGGGGGAGGCAGATACGCAGTATTTT. Its translation is CASSYAGEADTQYF.

The J gene is TRBJ2-1, the V gene TRBV5-1; TRBD2 matches 7 bases. Trimming cost V 0 bases and J 3 bases; bases outside gene matches: 3. The CDR3 is 15 residues long. The germline gives CDR1 SGHRS, CDR2 YFSETQ. CDR3 coding DNA: TGCGCCAGCAGCTTGGAGGCGGGAGTCTACAATGAGCAGTTCTTC. Translated, it gives CASSLEAGVYNEQFF.

Comments on this clone: In the same sample, other DNA sequences code for this CDR3. The V call is TRBV18, the J call TRBJ2-5; D ambiguous. The V end lost 2 bases, the J end lost 3 bases, and 7 bases lay between the germline ends. Germline CDR1 KGHSH, CDR2 LQKENI. CDR3 length: 13 amino acids. The CDR3 DNA reads TGTGCCAGCTCACCAAGAACAGAAGAGACCCAGTACTTC. Protein product: CASSPRTEETQYF.

The V gene is TRBV12-3 or TRBV12-4, the J gene TRBJ1-1; TRBD1 might be the D (6 bases). Trimming stripped 5 bases from V and 6 bases from J, with 13 bases between. The CDR3 runs to 13 residues. DNA for the CDR3: TGTGCCAGCAGTAAAACAGGGTTTGCTGAAGCTTTCTTT. Amino acid sequence: CASSKTGFAEAFF.

The rearrangement uses TRBV28 and TRBJ2-7; possibly TRBD1 or TRBD2 for D (6 bases each). The CDR3 has 14 amino acids. From germline, CDR1 is MDHEN and CDR2 SYDVKM. With 6 bases removed from V and 2 bases from J, the gap between germline ends came to 14 bases. In DNA, the CDR3 is TGTGCCAGCAGCTTACAGGGACTCCCCTACGAGCAGTACTTC. Translation: CASSLQGLPYEQYF.

CDR3 in DNA: TGTGCCAGCTTATCCCAGGGTACGCAGTATTTT. Translating it yields CASLSQGTQYF. The rearrangement links TRBV6-5 to TRBJ2-3; D perhaps matches TRBD1 (5 bases). Trimming shortened V by 8 bases and J by 8 bases, and 11 bases separated the two germline ends. The CDR3 spans 11 residues. CDR1 and CDR2 from the germline V gene are MNHEY and SVGAGI.

The V gene is TRBV29-1, the J gene TRBJ2-3; D is perhaps TRBD2 (6 bases). Germline loops: CDR1 SQVTM, CDR2 ANQGSEA. The CDR3 runs 15 residues. V was trimmed by 6 bases and J by 3 bases, leaving 19 bases between them. CDR3 nucleotide sequence: TGCAGCGTGAGAGTGCGGGATTGGGGAACAGATACGCAGTATTTT. This gives the protein CSVRVRDWGTDTQYF.

The rearrangement joins TRBV28 to TRBJ2-7; 7 nucleotides agree with TRBD2. The V gene end was trimmed by 6 bases and the J gene end by 0 bases; junction bases not matched to a gene: 5. Germline CDR1 MDHEN, CDR2 SYDVKM. The CDR3 runs 14 residues. The CDR3 DNA sequence: TGTGCCAGCAGAGAGCGGGAAATCTCCTACGAGCAGTACTTC. This codes for CASREREISYEQYF.

This rearrangement joins TRBV7-9 to TRBJ2-7; the D gene is possibly TRBD2 (5 bases). The germline V gene encodes CDR1 SEHNR and CDR2 FQNEAQ (reference sequence). Trimming shortened V by 5 bases and J by 5 bases, and 19 bases separated the two germline ends. The CDR3 contains 15 residues. The CDR3 DNA reads as TGTGCCAGCAGCGACGTAGGGCTAGCCACCAACGAGCAGTACTTC. This codes for CASSDVGLATNEQYF.

The rearrangement joins TRBV6-2 or TRBV6-3 to TRBJ1-5; perhaps TRBD1 as D (5 bases). The germline V and J ends were trimmed by 4 bases and 7 bases, with 14 bases remaining between them. Germline V lookup: CDR1 MNHEY, CDR2 SVGEGT. The CDR3 length is 14 residues. The CDR3 nucleotides are TGTGCCAGCAGTTCCACACCAGGGCTACAGCCCCAGCATTTT. It yields the protein CASSSTPGLQPQHF.

Only a few counts were recorded for this clone. DNA for the CDR3: TGTGCCAGCAGTGACGGGAACGGCGGGAGTCCCTACGAGCAGTACTTC. This gives the protein CASSDGNGGSPYEQYF. The rearrangement joins TRBV25-1 to TRBJ2-7, with TRBD2 identical over 7 bases. Per the germline V gene, CDR1 is MGHDK and CDR2 is SYGVNS. The trim removed 3 bases at V and 2 bases at J, leaving 10 bases unmatched. The CDR3 has 16 residues.

In DNA, the CDR3 is TGTGCCAGCAGTTCTCCCTCGACAGATCGCTCCTACGAGCAGTACTTC. Protein product: CASSSPSTDRSYEQYF. V and J are TRBV6-2 or TRBV6-3 and TRBJ2-7, with a possible D match to TRBD1 (5 bases). V lost 4 bases to trimming and J lost 0 bases, with 16 bases between them. Germline V CDR1 and CDR2: MNHEY, SVGEGT. The CDR3 contains 16 residues.

The chain links TRBV20-1 to TRBJ1-4; weak D call: TRBD1 (5 bases). CDR1 and CDR2 from the germline V gene are DFQATT and SNEGSKA (reference sequence). V was shortened by 3 bases and J by 5 bases, with 10 bases between the two germline ends. The length of the CDR3 is 13 residues. The CDR3 DNA sequence: TGCAGTGCTAGTTTACAGGAGAATGAAAAACTGTTTTTT. Translating gives CSASLQENEKLFF.

This rearrangement joins TRBV28 to TRBJ2-5, with 7 bases that match TRBD2. V gave up 3 bases and J gave up 2 bases; unmatched junction bases: 9. Germline V gene sequence: CDR1 MDHEN, CDR2 SYDVKM. The CDR3 has 16 residues. CDR3 nucleotides: TGTGCCAGCAGTTTTCAGTGGGGGGGGAGTCAAGAGACCCAGTACTTC. Its protein is CASSFQWGGSQETQYF. Full variable domain (outside the CDR3, taken from reference TRBV28 and TRBJ2-5): DVKVTQSSRYLVKRTGEKVFLECVQDMDHENMFWYRQDPGLGLRLIYFSYDVKMKEKGDIPEGYSVSREKKERFSLILESASTNQTSMYLCASSFQWGGSQETQYFGPGTRLLVL.

The chain is built from TRBV2 and TRBJ2-7; 9 nucleotides align to TRBD1. The length of the CDR3 is 14 residues. Trimming cost V 7 bases and J 2 bases; bases outside gene matches: 6. Germline V gene lookup returns CDR1 SNHLY and CDR2 FYNNEI. DNA for the CDR3: TGTGCCAGCACCGAGTACAGGGGGCCCTACGAGCAGTACTTC. Encoded protein: CASTEYRGPYEQYF.

V usage is TRBV29-1 and J usage is TRBJ1-2; D perhaps matches TRBD1 (5 bases). Looked up from germline, CDR1 is SQVTM and CDR2 is ANQGSEA. The CDR3 contains 14 residues. Between the trimmed V and J ends, which lost 0 bases and 8 bases, there was a span of 16 bases. The CDR3 coding sequence is TGCAGCGTTGAAGATGGGGGGACGGGAGGCGGCTACACCTTC. Translating gives CSVEDGGTGGGYTF.

V usage is TRBV7-9 and J usage is TRBJ1-1; D is unclear. V lost 0 bases and J lost 10, with 6 bases in between. The germline CDR1 and CDR2 sequences are SEHNR and FQNEAQ (reference sequence). The CDR3 has 11 residues. Here the CDR3 DNA reads TGTGCCAGCAGCTTAGCTCAGGTAGCTTTCTTT. Translation: CASSLAQVAFF.

V is TRBV5-4 and J is TRBJ2-5, with D possibly being TRBD1 (6 bases). V was cut by 2 bases and J by 4 bases, with 9 bases left in between. The CDR3 is made up of 13 amino acids. Per germline, CDR1 SGHNT and CDR2 YYREEE (reference sequence). This CDR3 reads CASSFDRLETQYF. In nucleotides, the CDR3 is TGTGCCAGCAGCTTTGACAGGCTAGAGACCCAGTACTTC.

This clone came up once. The gene calls are TRBV7-9 and TRBJ1-1; no clear D gene. CDR1 and CDR2 from the germline V gene are SEHNR and FQNEAQ (reference sequence). Between the trimmed V and J ends, which lost 6 bases and 3 bases, there was a span of 14 bases. This CDR3 is built from 14 residues. The CDR3 protein is CASRLGRVDTEAFF. The CDR3 DNA sequence: TGTGCCAGCAGGCTTGGGCGGGTGGACACTGAAGCTTTCTTT.

The rearrangement joins TRBV5-5 to TRBJ2-7; 7 nucleotides agree with TRBD1. Looked up from germline, CDR1 is SGHKS and CDR2 is YYEKEE (reference sequence). The J segment lost 6 bases and the V segment lost 4 bases, leaving 4 bases of the junction unmatched. The CDR3 has 12 residues. CDR3 loop: CASSEQGTEQYF. The CDR3 region has the DNA TGTGCCAGCAGCGAACAGGGGACCGAGCAGTACTTC.

This clone has only a few counts. The chain couples TRBV12-3 or TRBV12-4 to TRBJ1-1, with D maybe TRBD1 (6 bases). The V and J ends lost 6 bases and 11 bases respectively, with 19 bases between them. This CDR3 spans 13 amino acids. CDR3 nucleotide sequence: TGTGCCAGCAGCACCCGGACAGCTGCCGACGCTTTCTTT. Translating it yields CASSTRTAADAFF.

The CDR3 is CASSQDITEPQPQHF. The CDR3 DNA is TGCGCCAGCAGCCAAGATATCACCGAGCCTCAGCCCCAGCATTTT. The chain links TRBV4-1 to TRBJ1-5; no reliable D call. CDR1 is MGHRA, CDR2 YSYEKL, per germline. With 0 bases removed from V and 6 bases from J, the gap between germline ends came to 12 bases. The CDR3 covers 15 residues.

The chain has TRBV29-1 and TRBJ2-7, with TRBD1 matching 8 bases. The germline gives CDR1 SQVTM, CDR2 ANQGSEA. J gave up 5 bases and V 5 bases, and 8 bases lay outside the gene matches. This CDR3 has 13 residues. The CDR3, as DNA: TGCAGCGTTTTAGGACAGGGTCTCCACGAGCAGTACTTC. Translated, it gives CSVLGQGLHEQYF.

The V call is TRBV5-1, the J call TRBJ1-1; D is undetermined. The CDR3 loop spans 14 amino acids. Germline V CDR1 and CDR2: SGHRS, YFSETQ. Trimming took 0 bases from V and 0 from J, leaving 6 bases between them. The DNA of the CDR3 is TGCGCCAGCAGCTTGGTCGAGATGAACACTGAAGCTTTCTTT. This codes for CASSLVEMNTEAFF.

This clone was detected only once. The rearrangement uses TRBV29-1 and TRBJ2-7, with 8 bases fitting TRBD1. This CDR3 comprises 13 residues. The V and J ends lost 5 bases and 2 bases, in that order; junction bases with no gene match: 5. Per germline, CDR1 SQVTM and CDR2 ANQGSEA. CDR3 residues: CSVKGQGTYEQYF. The CDR3 nucleotides are TGCAGCGTTAAAGGACAGGGAACCTACGAGCAGTACTTC.

This clone was counted a single time. The J gene is TRBJ1-1, the V gene TRBV4-1, with D unclear. Germline-derived CDR1 and CDR2 are MGHRA and YSYEKL. Trimming cost V 5 bases and J 6 bases, with 13 bases left between them. There are 13 residues in the CDR3. CDR3 region: CASSTSGFSEAFF. For the CDR3, the DNA is TGCGCCAGCAGCACCTCGGGTTTTTCTGAAGCTTTCTTT.

The rearrangement joins TRBV28 to TRBJ1-6; D may be TRBD1 (5 bases). V lost 4 bases, J lost 6 bases, and 10 bases lay in between. CDR1 MDHEN and CDR2 SYDVKM come from the germline V gene. The CDR3 length is 14 residues. The CDR3 DNA is TGTGCCAGCAGTTCGGGGGGATCTAATTCACCCCTCCACTTT. Translating gives CASSSGGSNSPLHF.

This clone has a single count. As DNA, the CDR3 is TGTGCCAGCAGCCAGTCACCTAGCTCTGGAAACACCATATATTTT. Protein product: CASSQSPSSGNTIYF. The chain combines TRBV7-2 with TRBJ1-3; no firm D call. The length of the CDR3 is 15 residues. With 5 bases removed from V and 0 bases from J, the gap between germline ends came to 11 bases. Germline CDR1 SGHTA, CDR2 FQGNSA.